This T cell receptor beta chain was captured by sequencing in a study of blood T cell repertoires in COVID-19. All recovered Cohort 3 donors got two negative PCRs, got clearance, or saw symptom resolution. Sequencing was performed with immunoSEQ multiplex PCR; in TCRdb, only in-frame clones are kept and a portion is missing. The sample consists of nearly 400,000 clones, under 90% of them appearing once. Germline CDR1 reads KGHDR; CDR2 reads SFDVKD. The V gene lost 5 bases and the J gene lost 1 base, with 7 bases spanning the gap. The CDR3 length is 14 residues. The chain couples TRBV24-1 to TRBJ2-2, with TRBD1 as a possible D gene (5 bases). Sequencing was done on a sample of PBMCs or T cells enriched from blood (not recorded which). The source is a woman in her twenties or thirties who had recovered from COVID-19. CDR3 coding DNA: TGTGCCACCAGTGGGACATTGAACACCGGGGAGCTGTTTTTT. The encoded protein is CATSGTLNTGELFF.